This T cell receptor (beta chain) was retrieved from a study of post-analysis software for immune sequencing data. Study in general: As for disease course, relapsing-remitting, secondary progressive and progressive-relapsing multiple sclerosis were all included.

Comment on this clonotype: Antigen unknown.

Tagging with unique molecular identifiers was a feature of the TCR beta cDNA libraries. TCRdb reanalysed the PCR reads using MiXCR and keeps one entry per CDR3 protein. Here the sample spans roughly 700,000 distinct CDR3 sequences, just under 30% being singletons. Study results and caveats: Included in a set of several TRBV segments more frequent in patients than controls were TRBV5-6, TRBV5-1 and TRBV20-1.

This CDR3 has 18 residues. Trimming took off 6 bases at V and 0 bases at J, with 19 bases between the two ends. CDR1 and CDR2 from the germline V gene are SGHDT and YYEEEE. The receptor's source is a girl between 5 and 17 years old with multiple sclerosis. This chain links TRBV5-6 with TRBJ1-6; tentatively, D is TRBD1 (5 bases). Sequenced: blood. The CDR3 coding sequence is TGTGCCAGCACCAAAAGGGGAGGCGGGAGCTCCTATAATTCACCCCTCCACTTT. Encoded protein: CASTKRGGGSSYNSPLHF.